This is a list of T cell receptor beta chains from one sample in a study of blood T cell dynamics during melanoma immunotherapy. The protocol was immunoSEQ multiplex PCR, while the TCRdb copy is restricted to in-frame clones and leaves out a portion. The sample contains fewer than 30,000 clones, approximately 88% of which appear only once. The sample was blood, taken from a patient treated with checkpoint blockade. These TCRs come from a human donor with melanoma. Both conserved end residues are part of each CDR3. Each record gives: clone size, D gene, V gene, J gene, CDR3 DNA, CDR3 protein. D genes are given only for firm matches. Clone size is given for some rows only: seen once, a few or many times, or a class if the clone is expanded.

>.|TRBD2|TRBV6-1|TRBJ2-7
TGTGCCAGCAGTGAATTCGGGACTAGCGGGACGACGCAGTACTTC
CASSEFGTSGTTQYF
>.|.|TRBV6-1|TRBJ1-3
TGTGCCAGCAGTGAGGGATCGACAGGAAACACCATATATTTT
CASSEGSTGNTIYF
>.|.|TRBV6-1|TRBJ2-3
TGTGCCAGCAGACCGGACTGGGAAGATACGCAGTATTTT
CASRPDWEDTQYF
>.|.|TRBV6-1|TRBJ1-1
TGTGCCAGCAGTGAATCCCAGAACACTGAAGCTTTCTTT
CASSESQNTEAFF
>.|.|TRBV6-5|TRBJ1-2
TGTGCCAGCAGGCCACCAACGGGGGGTAGGGATGGCTACACCTTC
CASRPPTGGRDGYTF
>.|.|TRBV6-6|TRBJ1-2
TGTGCCAGCAGTTCCCAGTGGGGGGACTATGGCTACACCTTC
CASSSQWGDYGYTF
>few|TRBD1|TRBV7-7|TRBJ1-4
TGTGCTAGCAGCTTATCGACAGGGCCTAATGAAAAACTGTTTTTT
CASSLSTGPNEKLFF
>.|TRBD1|TRBV2|TRBJ1-2
TGTGCCAGCAGTGATCAGGGGGCTGGCTATGGCTACACCTTC
CASSDQGAGYGYTF
>.|TRBD1|TRBV7-9|TRBJ1-2
TGTGCCAGCAGCAATGACAGGGTGAGGTATGGCTACACCTTC
CASSNDRVRYGYTF
>.|TRBD1|TRBV7-8|TRBJ1-2
TGTGCCAGCAGCTTAGGTCGTCGGCGAGGGGGCGCAGGTGGCTACACCTTC
CASSLGRRRGGAGGYTF
>.|TRBD1|TRBV9|TRBJ2-2
TGTGCCAGCAGCGTAGGGACAGGGGGGAACACCGGGGAGCTGTTTTTT
CASSVGTGGNTGELFF
>once|.|TRBV19|TRBJ1-1
TGTGCCAGTAGTAAACAGGGAACTGAAGCTTTCTTT
CASSKQGTEAFF
>few|.|TRBV10-3|TRBJ1-3
TGTGCCATCAGACAGCCCTCTGGAAACACCATATATTTT
CAIRQPSGNTIYF
>.|.|TRBV4-1|TRBJ2-2
TGCGCCAGCAGCCAAGAAAGGCTTAACACCGGGGAGCTGTTTTTT
CASSQERLNTGELFF
>.|.|TRBV7-9|TRBJ2-2
TGTGCCAGCAGCTCCCAGGGATCCACCGGGGAGCTGTTTTTT
CASSSQGSTGELFF
>.|.|TRBV9|TRBJ2-3
TGTGCCAGCAGCGTACTCCCACGAGATACGCAGTATTTT
CASSVLPRDTQYF
>.|.|TRBV6-4|TRBJ2-3
TGTGCCAGCAGTGACAGGGGCACAGATACGCAGTATTTT
CASSDRGTDTQYF
>.|.|TRBV29-1|TRBJ1-4
TGCAGCGTCCATCGCGGAGGCCTTAATGAAAAACTGTTTTTT
CSVHRGGLNEKLFF
>.|TRBD1|TRBV10-3|TRBJ1-3
TGTGCCATCAGTGTCGACAGGGGTCACACCATATATTTT
CAISVDRGHTIYF
>.|TRBD1|TRBV25-1|TRBJ2-6
TGTGCCAGCAGTGAATGGAGCAGGGGGAGCTCTGGGGCCAACGTCCTGACTTTC
CASSEWSRGSSGANVLTF
>.|.|TRBV5-4|TRBJ1-1
TGTGCCAGCAGCCCTCAGGGATCGGGAGCTTTCTTT
CASSPQGSGAFF
>.|.|TRBV28|TRBJ2-6
TGTGCCAGCAGTTTTTCGGGAAGGGGGGCCAACGTCCTGACTTTC
CASSFSGRGANVLTF
>.|TRBD1|TRBV14|TRBJ1-2
TGTGCCAGCAGCCCGTACAGGGGATCGGGTTTCGGCTACACCTTC
CASSPYRGSGFGYTF
>.|TRBD1|TRBV15|TRBJ2-5
TGTGCCACCAGATTTAACAGGGGCCAAGAGACCCAGTACTTC
CATRFNRGQETQYF
>.|.|TRBV7-5|TRBJ2-7
TGTGCCAGAAGCTTAGCCGGGACTAGCGGGGGAAACACCCACTCCTACGAGCAGTACTTC
CARSLAGTSGGNTHSYEQYF
>.|.|TRBV10-3|TRBJ1-5
TGTGCCATCAGTGATGGCAGTCAGCCCCAGCATTTT
CAISDGSQPQHF
>.|.|TRBV9|TRBJ2-7
TGTGCCAGCAGCGTAGGGCAGGGCGCTTACTACGAGCAGTACTTC
CASSVGQGAYYEQYF
>.|TRBD1|TRBV4-3|TRBJ1-2
TGCGCCAGCAGCCAAGAACACAGGGGGCTGGGCTATGGCTACACCTTC
CASSQEHRGLGYGYTF
>few|.|TRBV30|TRBJ1-2
TGTGCCTGGAAGGGACCTTCGGGTGGCTACACCTTC
CAWKGPSGGYTF
>.|.|TRBV5-1|TRBJ2-2
TGCGCCAGCAGCTCGGAGAACACCGGGGAGCTGTTTTTT
CASSSENTGELFF
>.|TRBD2|TRBV7-2|TRBJ2-7
TGTGCCAGCAGGCAGACTAGCGGGAGCTCCTACGAGCAGTACTTC
CASRQTSGSSYEQYF
>.|.|TRBV7-9|TRBJ1-2
TGTGCCAGCAGCTTAGCGGGGAGTACTGGCTACACCTTC
CASSLAGSTGYTF
>.|.|TRBV5-4|TRBJ1-2
TGTGCCAGCAGCTTCTTAGGTGGTTTCTTCTATGGCTACACCTTC
CASSFLGGFFYGYTF
>once|TRBD2|TRBV9|TRBJ2-7
TGTGCCAGCAGCGTAGGGGCTAGCGGGGGGATTCTGTACTTC
CASSVGASGGILYF
>.|.|TRBV4-1|TRBJ2-1
TGCGCCAGCAGCCACCCCGGCAGCCCCTCCTACAATGAGCAGTTCTTC
CASSHPGSPSYNEQFF
>few|.|TRBV5-6|TRBJ1-2
TGTGCCAGCAGCTCATACTGGGGGGTTGGTGGCTACACCTTC
CASSSYWGVGGYTF
>.|.|TRBV14|TRBJ2-1
TGTGCCAGCAGCCAGACCTGGGATTCGGAAGAGCAGTTCTTC
CASSQTWDSEEQFF
>.|.|TRBV19|TRBJ2-3
TGTGCCAGTACCCCCCGCGTTAGCGCGACCCCAGATACGCAGTATTTT
CASTPRVSATPDTQYF
>.|.|TRBV28|TRBJ1-5
TGTGCCAGCAGTTTTAGAAGCAATCAGCCCCAGCATTTT
CASSFRSNQPQHF
>.|TRBD1|TRBV10-3|TRBJ2-3
TGTGCCACCTCGGCCGTAGGGGGCTCAGATACGCAGTATTTT
CATSAVGGSDTQYF
>.|.|TRBV5-6|TRBJ2-3
TGTGCCAGCAGCTTCGGGCAGGGCACAGATACGCAGTATTTT
CASSFGQGTDTQYF
>.|.|TRBV14|TRBJ1-1
TGTGCCAGCAGAGGGGGGGGAAGTGCTGAAGCTTTCTTT
CASRGGGSAEAFF
>.|.|TRBV2|TRBJ1-5
TGTGCCAGCAGTGAAGGTAGGGGAGCTGGTCAGCCCCAGCATTTT
CASSEGRGAGQPQHF
>.|.|TRBV2|TRBJ2-5
TGTGCCAGCGGGAGATTGGGGGGGCCCCAAGAGACCCAGTACTTC
CASGRLGGPQETQYF
>.|TRBD1|TRBV28|TRBJ2-5
TGTGCCAGCAGTAGAGGACAGGGGGCTCAGTACTTC
CASSRGQGAQYF
>.|TRBD1|TRBV6-1|TRBJ2-7
TGTGCCAGCAGTGAACTTGGACAGGGGCCCTACGAGCAGTACTTC
CASSELGQGPYEQYF
>.|TRBD1|TRBV14|TRBJ1-1
TGTGCCAGCAGCCATGAACAGGGGTTTGGCACTGAAGCTTTCTTT
CASSHEQGFGTEAFF
>.|TRBD1|TRBV19|TRBJ2-2
TGTGCCAGTAAAGTGCAGGGGGAAGGCGGGGAGCTGTTTTTT
CASKVQGEGGELFF
>.|TRBD1|TRBV5-1|TRBJ1-2
TGCGCCAGCAGCCCCGGACAGGGGAGCGCTAACTATGGCTACACCTTC
CASSPGQGSANYGYTF
>.|TRBD1|TRBV28|TRBJ1-2
TGTGCCAGCAGGTTAGGGGGCGGCTATGGCTACACCTTC
CASRLGGGYGYTF